This T cell receptor (beta chain) is from a study of T cell responses to AZD1222 COVID-19 vaccine. General observations from the study: Sampling that yielded the repertoires occurred only after the peak T cell response. Receipt of two AZD1222 doses was followed by a rise in Spike-specific TCR breadth and depth. With dominance at 160-218 and 743-854, vaccine-associated CD4 TCRs spanned spike.

CDR1 SNHLY and CDR2 FYNNEI come from the germline V gene. The CDR3 runs 16 residues. Trimming left V 2 bases short and J 4 bases short, with 15 bases between. Sequenced by immunoSEQ multiplex PCR; TCRdb stores in-frame clones only, minus some. The sample shows over 120,000 clones, about 93% of them seen only once. Notes on this clone: Its antigen is currently unknown.

The specimen was peripheral blood, collected on day 0 of AZD1222 vaccination. This receptor was taken from an adult in good health. V gene TRBV2 combines with J gene TRBJ1-3, with a weak D call TRBD1 (6 bases). CDR3 coding DNA: TGTGCCAGCAGTGAAAGGACAGTGGTCTACGGAAACACCATATATTTT. Protein: CASSERTVVYGNTIYF.